Listed here are 8 T cell receptor beta chains from one sample, sequenced in a study of shared clonotypes between healthy human individuals. Sequencing was performed with immunoSEQ multiplex PCR; in TCRdb, only in-frame clones are kept and a portion is missing. The sample records 90,000 to 130,000 clones, about 63% being singletons. The sample taken for sequencing was memory CD8+ T cells sorted from blood. Described subset: CD45RO+ cells pooled with CCR7-negative TemRA cells. These receptor sequences come from a woman in her thirties in good health.

The chain combines TRBV6-4 with TRBJ2-7, with TRBD2 matching 10 bases. Germline V CDR1 and CDR2: MRHNA, SNTAGT. The V gene end was trimmed by 7 bases and the J gene end by 1 base; junction bases not matched to a gene: 13. The CDR3 contains 17 residues. CDR3 nucleotides: TGTGCCAGCACTTCCACCGGGACTAGCGCATTATCCTACGAGCAGTACTTC. Translation gives CASTSTGTSALSYEQYF.

The V and J genes are TRBV6-4 and TRBJ2-1; 8 bases line up with TRBD2. Germline values: CDR1 MRHNA, CDR2 SNTAGT. The J segment lost 5 bases and the V segment lost 5 bases, leaving 2 bases of the junction unmatched. The CDR3 loop spans 13 amino acids. In nucleotides, the CDR3 is TGTGCCAGCAGTAGGACTAGCAACAATGAGCAGTTCTTC. Its translation: CASSRTSNNEQFF.

This clone appeared a few times. Possible read error: a much larger clone is one base away. The identical CDR3 is also encoded by other nucleotide sequences in the sample. The rearrangement uses TRBV2 and TRBJ2-7; D is uncertain. Trimming pared 7 bases from V and 4 bases from J, leaving 5 bases between. This CDR3 has 10 amino acids. From germline, CDR1 is SNHLY and CDR2 FYNNEI. The CDR3 region is CASKGYEQYF. The DNA of the CDR3 is TGTGCCAGCAAGGGTTACGAGCAGTACTTC.

This chain connects TRBV11-2 to TRBJ1-2; D is possibly TRBD1 (5 bases). The CDR3 runs 16 residues. The germline V and J ends were trimmed by 3 bases and 6 bases, with 20 bases remaining between them. From germline, CDR1 is SGHAT and CDR2 FQNNGV. Here the CDR3 DNA reads TGTGCCAGCAGCTTGAGTGGGTATCGGGGGGTGAATGGCTACACCTTC. It yields the protein CASSLSGYRGVNGYTF. The whole variable domain, remainder taken from reference TRBV11-2 and TRBJ1-2, is EAGVAQSPRYKIIEKRQSVAFWCNPISGHATLYWYQQILGQGPKLLIQFQNNGVVDDSQLPKDRFSAERLKGVDSTLKIQPAKLEDSAVYLCASSLSGYRGVNGYTFGSGTRLTVV.

The chain uses TRBV7-9 and TRBJ2-7, with D perhaps being TRBD1 or TRBD2 (9 bases each). There are 14 residues in the CDR3. Trimming shortened V by 4 bases and J by 7 bases, and 17 bases separated the two germline ends. From germline, CDR1 is SEHNR and CDR2 FQNEAQ (reference sequence). The CDR3 sequence: CASSSASGTGEQYF. CDR3 coding DNA: TGTGCCAGCAGCTCCGCTAGCGGGACAGGGGAGCAGTACTTC.

The V call is TRBV5-6, the J call TRBJ2-1; TRBD1 might be the D (5 bases). CDR3 size: 12 residues. Germline CDR1 is SGHDT and CDR2 is YYEEEE. Between the trimmed V and J ends, which lost 6 bases and 8 bases, there was a span of 12 bases. CDR3 amino acids: CASMVRDDEQFF. CDR3 nucleotides: TGTGCCAGCATGGTCAGGGATGATGAGCAGTTCTTC.

The V gene is TRBV10-3, the J gene TRBJ2-5, with D possibly TRBD1 on 7 matching bases. The last part of the DNA fits TRBJ2-7 better; the J call may be wrong. From germline, CDR1 is ENHRY and CDR2 SYGVKD. The CDR3 is made up of 13 amino acids. CDR3 region: CAISGGGGDEQYF. Written as DNA, the CDR3 is TGTGCCATCAGTGGAGGAGGGGGCGACGAGCAGTACTTC.

This clone was recorded at least ten times. The sample holds other DNA sequences that translate to the same CDR3. V is TRBV19 and J is TRBJ1-2; the D gene is possibly TRBD1 (5 bases). The CDR3 extends over 13 amino acids. Trimming removed 1 base from V and 5 bases from J, with 8 bases in between. Germline lookup yields CDR1 LNHDA and CDR2 SQIVND (reference sequence). DNA of the CDR3: TGTGCCAGTAGTATAGGGACATCTTATGGCTACACCTTC. Translation gives CASSIGTSYGYTF.